The present entry profiles one T cell receptor beta chain with its context. The antigen remains unidentified. Trimming pared 5 bases from V and 4 bases from J, leaving 11 bases between. Germline V lookup: CDR1 KGHSH, CDR2 LQKENI. The CDR3 extends over 14 amino acids. Both 60 Vbeta primers and 13 Jbeta primers went into the PCR. The method was immunoSEQ multiplex PCR; TCRdb's version includes in-frame clones alone and lacks a portion of them. This repertoire shows fewer than 200,000 clones, approximately 75% found once; its top ten account for over 1.2%. This entry belongs to a study of cytomegalovirus exposure and HLA in healthy donors. Study outcomes and limitations: In presence/absence analyses, roughly uniform sequencing depth across donors was assumed. Being productive about 90% or about 30% of the time was typical of most TCR beta V segments in an earlier analysis. It was reported that TCR beta sequences correctly inferred the HLA-A and HLA-B alleles for most subjects. According to the study, around 150 TCR beta chains were cytomegalovirus-associated.

This rearrangement joins TRBV18 to TRBJ2-2; D may be TRBD1 (6 bases). The source is a girl aged 10 to 17 in good health and CMV-seronegative. The sequencing sample was made of PBMCs. The CDR3 DNA is TGTGCCAGCTCATCTTTACAGGGCACCGGGGAGCTGTTTTTT. Its translation is CASSSLQGTGELFF.